These T cell receptor beta chains were read from a single sample in a study of T-cell reconstitution after alpha-beta-depleted transplantation in children. TCRdb itself ran the PCR reads through MiXCR, one entry per CDR3 protein. The table has hundreds of thousands of distinct CDR3 sequences, 10% to 15% seen once. The sequencing used PBMCs, mostly from graft donor cells, collected 360 days after TCRalphabeta/CD19-depleted stem cell transplant. These receptors were collected from a male patient under 18 who had a stem cell transplant for acute myeloid leukemia, so the T cells may come from the graft donor. Each CDR3 is given without its conserved first and last residue. The order of the fields is clone size, J gene, V gene, CDR3 protein. Not all rows give a size; the values are once, few, many and, for expanded clones, a class.

abundance: NA
j_gene: TRBJ1-5
v_gene: TRBV20-1
CDR3aa: SAGSNQPQH

abundance: many
j_gene: TRBJ2-2
v_gene: TRBV7-3
CDR3aa: ASSPTGVRTGELF

abundance: NA
j_gene: TRBJ2-5
v_gene: TRBV7-2
CDR3aa: ASSLGSSGRWETQY

abundance: NA
j_gene: TRBJ2-7
v_gene: TRBV4-3
CDR3aa: ASSLGTETGVYEQY

abundance: NA
j_gene: TRBJ2-7
v_gene: TRBV29-1
CDR3aa: SAQRDGGPEQY

abundance: few
j_gene: TRBJ2-1
v_gene: TRBV20-1
CDR3aa: RGVTSGRGGGPSSYNEQF

abundance: NA
j_gene: NA
v_gene: TRBV20-1
CDR3aa: SAGLAGADTQH

abundance: many
j_gene: TRBJ2-1
v_gene: TRBV28
CDR3aa: ASSLLLERSQYNEQF

abundance: NA
j_gene: TRBJ2-7
v_gene: TRBV18
CDR3aa: ASSPLGLPGSYEQY

abundance: NA
j_gene: TRBJ2-7
v_gene: TRBV28
CDR3aa: ASSSRKLAGGPYRY

abundance: NA
j_gene: TRBJ2-2
v_gene: TRBV28
CDR3aa: ASSFQVYGNTGELF

abundance: NA
j_gene: TRBJ2-2
v_gene: TRBV7-3
CDR3aa: ASSSVEGLGGELF

abundance: few
j_gene: TRBJ2-7
v_gene: TRBV7-2
CDR3aa: ASSFRGTSGTSY

abundance: few
j_gene: TRBJ2-1
v_gene: TRBV11-1
CDR3aa: ASSSQVAGEVYNEQF

abundance: NA
j_gene: TRBJ1-5
v_gene: TRBV29-1
CDR3aa: SVVIRPGQPQH

abundance: NA
j_gene: TRBJ2-3
v_gene: TRBV7-8
CDR3aa: ASSFPASGRTDTQY

abundance: many
j_gene: TRBJ2-7
v_gene: TRBV29-1
CDR3aa: SVDSGEGGSSYEQY

abundance: many
j_gene: TRBJ2-4
v_gene: TRBV29-1
CDR3aa: SVPGTGPSLNIQY

abundance: NA
j_gene: TRBJ1-5
v_gene: TRBV28
CDR3aa: ASSLGVTHNQPQH

abundance: NA
j_gene: TRBJ2-7
v_gene: TRBV6-2/TRBV6-3
CDR3aa: ASGQGIEQY

abundance: many
j_gene: TRBJ2-7
v_gene: TRBV9
CDR3aa: AGGPASYEQY

abundance: NA
j_gene: TRBJ1-6
v_gene: TRBV5-1
CDR3aa: ASSTGTLNSPLH

abundance: NA
j_gene: TRBJ2-3
v_gene: TRBV6-2/TRBV6-3
CDR3aa: ASIVRGRTDTQY

abundance: NA
j_gene: TRBJ2-3
v_gene: TRBV28
CDR3aa: ASSLMVGRGTDTQY

abundance: many
j_gene: TRBJ2-3
v_gene: TRBV7-2
CDR3aa: ASSFLGENTDTQY

abundance: few
j_gene: TRBJ1-2
v_gene: TRBV12-3/TRBV12-4
CDR3aa: ASSFIGRPNYGYT

abundance: NA
j_gene: TRBJ2-3
v_gene: TRBV15
CDR3aa: ATSRGGIAGAIDTQY

abundance: NA
j_gene: TRBJ2-2
v_gene: TRBV29-1
CDR3aa: SVDGGPNTGELF